The rows below give T cell receptor beta chains drawn from one sample of a study of blood T cell repertoires in COVID-19. The data were produced by immunoSEQ multiplex PCR, yet TCRdb's version contains in-frame clones alone and is incomplete. This sample has 130,000 to 150,000 clones, with roughly 86% found just once. The material sequenced was peripheral blood. The receptor source for this set is a human donor in a cohort sampled during active COVID-19. Both conserved end residues are part of each CDR3. The order of the fields is V gene, J gene, clone size, D gene, CDR3 DNA, CDR3 protein. D genes are given only for firm matches. Clone size is not always given. Where it is, it says once, few, many or a class for expanded clones.

V gene: TRBV29-1; J gene: TRBJ1-2; clone size: .; D gene: TRBD1; CDR3 DNA: TGCAGCGTTGAGGACAGGGGGCGGGTCTATGGCTACACCTTC; CDR3 protein: CSVEDRGRVYGYTF
V gene: TRBV11-3; J gene: TRBJ2-7; clone size: .; D gene: TRBD2; CDR3 DNA: TGTGCCAGCAGCCGGACTAGCGGGAGTAAAGAGCAGTACTTC; CDR3 protein: CASSRTSGSKEQYF
V gene: TRBV5-4; J gene: TRBJ2-3; clone size: .; D gene: .; CDR3 DNA: TGTGCCAGCAGCTTGCGACAGGGAGGAAATACGCAGTATTTT; CDR3 protein: CASSLRQGGNTQYF
V gene: TRBV4-3; J gene: TRBJ1-3; clone size: .; D gene: .; CDR3 DNA: TGCGCCAGCAGCCAAGATCTCGCAGGGGATAGCTCTGGAAACACCATATATTTT; CDR3 protein: CASSQDLAGDSSGNTIYF
V gene: TRBV3-1/TRBV3-2; J gene: TRBJ2-2; clone size: medium-sized; D gene: .; CDR3 DNA: TGTGCCAGCAGCCAAGACAGGGACTACACCGGGGAGCTGTTTTTT; CDR3 protein: CASSQDRDYTGELFF
V gene: TRBV6-5; J gene: TRBJ1-1; clone size: .; D gene: TRBD1; CDR3 DNA: TGTGCCAGCGCAACAGGGGCAGACGGCAGGAACGCTTTCTTT; CDR3 protein: CASATGADGRNAFF
V gene: TRBV3-1/TRBV3-2; J gene: TRBJ2-1; clone size: .; D gene: .; CDR3 DNA: TGTGCCAGCAGCCTCCACCTTAGTGGCAATGAGCAGTTCTTC; CDR3 protein: CASSLHLSGNEQFF
V gene: TRBV27; J gene: TRBJ2-7; clone size: .; D gene: .; CDR3 DNA: TGTGCCAGCAGTTTCGGGAGCCAAGCCTACGAGCAGTACTTC; CDR3 protein: CASSFGSQAYEQYF
V gene: TRBV28; J gene: TRBJ1-6; clone size: few; D gene: TRBD1; CDR3 DNA: TGTGCCAGCAGGCAGGGGGCGGCAATCTTAATTCACCCTGGTCACTTT; CDR3 protein: CASRQGAAILIHPGHF
V gene: TRBV7-6; J gene: TRBJ2-1; clone size: .; D gene: TRBD2; CDR3 DNA: TGTGCCAGCAGCCTGGACATTCGACTAGCGGCTAATGAGCAGTTCTTC; CDR3 protein: CASSLDIRLAANEQFF
V gene: TRBV5-1; J gene: TRBJ2-7; clone size: .; D gene: .; CDR3 DNA: TGCGCCAGCAGCGCCATACAGGGTAGTTCGGACGAGCAGTACTTC; CDR3 protein: CASSAIQGSSDEQYF
V gene: TRBV11-2; J gene: TRBJ2-7; clone size: .; D gene: TRBD1; CDR3 DNA: TGTGCCAGCACCAAGGGGGCCGCCTACGAGCAGTACTTC; CDR3 protein: CASTKGAAYEQYF
V gene: TRBV11-3; J gene: TRBJ2-5; clone size: .; D gene: .; CDR3 DNA: TGTGCCAGCAGCTTAGGGGCCAGGGGATGGGAGACCCAGTACTTC; CDR3 protein: CASSLGARGWETQYF
V gene: TRBV9; J gene: TRBJ2-1; clone size: .; D gene: TRBD2; CDR3 DNA: TGTGCCAGCAGCGTAGGCCTAGCGGGAGGGTCCCGTGAGCAGTTCTTC; CDR3 protein: CASSVGLAGGSREQFF
V gene: TRBV7-6; J gene: TRBJ2-7; clone size: once; D gene: .; CDR3 DNA: TGTGCCAGCAGCTTAGAGAGGGCGGGTTCAACCCCTTACGAGCAGTACTTC; CDR3 protein: CASSLERAGSTPYEQYF
V gene: TRBV7-2; J gene: TRBJ2-7; clone size: .; D gene: TRBD1; CDR3 DNA: TGTGCCAGCAGCTTAGAGAAGGGGGCGAACTACGAGCAGTACTTC; CDR3 protein: CASSLEKGANYEQYF
V gene: TRBV28; J gene: TRBJ1-5; clone size: many; D gene: TRBD1; CDR3 DNA: TGTGCCAGCAGTCCAGGGGGTCTACGCCAGCCCCAGCATTTT; CDR3 protein: CASSPGGLRQPQHF
V gene: TRBV2; J gene: TRBJ2-2; clone size: once; D gene: .; CDR3 DNA: TGTGCCAGCAGTGAAGGGCCCGACACCGGGGAGCTGTTTTTT; CDR3 protein: CASSEGPDTGELFF
V gene: TRBV28; J gene: TRBJ2-2; clone size: .; D gene: .; CDR3 DNA: TGTGCCAGCACCGCGGGGACCCACACCGGGGAGCTGTTTTTT; CDR3 protein: CASTAGTHTGELFF
V gene: TRBV6-1; J gene: TRBJ1-5; clone size: .; D gene: TRBD1; CDR3 DNA: TGTGCCAGCAGTGCTCCGGGACAGGGGTTTAATCAGCCCCAGCATTTT; CDR3 protein: CASSAPGQGFNQPQHF
V gene: TRBV9; J gene: TRBJ1-6; clone size: .; D gene: .; CDR3 DNA: TGTGCCAGCAGCGTAGCTTCACAGGTTAATAATTCACCCCTCCACTTT; CDR3 protein: CASSVASQVNNSPLHF
V gene: TRBV7-2; J gene: TRBJ2-2; clone size: .; D gene: TRBD1; CDR3 DNA: TGTGCCAGCAGCTTCGGACAGGGGGGGAGCACCGGGGAGCTGTTTTTT; CDR3 protein: CASSFGQGGSTGELFF
V gene: TRBV4-2; J gene: TRBJ2-1; clone size: .; D gene: TRBD2; CDR3 DNA: TGTGCCAGCAGCCCACCCACTAGCGCTGATGAGCAGTTCTTC; CDR3 protein: CASSPPTSADEQFF
V gene: TRBV5-5; J gene: TRBJ2-5; clone size: .; D gene: TRBD2; CDR3 DNA: TGTGCCAGCAGCTGGACTAGCGGGTATCAAGAGACCCAGTACTTC; CDR3 protein: CASSWTSGYQETQYF
V gene: TRBV6-5; J gene: TRBJ1-2; clone size: .; D gene: TRBD1; CDR3 DNA: TGTGCCAGCAGTTTTGGTGGACAGGGGGCGCGGGGCTACACCTTC; CDR3 protein: CASSFGGQGARGYTF
V gene: TRBV27; J gene: TRBJ2-1; clone size: once; D gene: .; CDR3 DNA: TGTGCCAGCAGTTTTCAGACAGGATCCCAATCGGGGCAGTTCTTC; CDR3 protein: CASSFQTGSQSGQFF
V gene: TRBV10-3; J gene: TRBJ1-2; clone size: once; D gene: TRBD1; CDR3 DNA: TGTGCCATCAGTGAGTCGGAGGACAGGGTCGCTGGCTACACCTTC; CDR3 protein: CAISESEDRVAGYTF
V gene: TRBV19; J gene: TRBJ2-1; clone size: .; D gene: .; CDR3 DNA: TGTGCCAGTAGTATACCCGGGATCCTTGGGAATGAGCAGTTCTTC; CDR3 protein: CASSIPGILGNEQFF
V gene: TRBV6-2/TRBV6-3; J gene: TRBJ2-3; clone size: .; D gene: TRBD2; CDR3 DNA: TGTGCCAGCAGTTACTCGGCTAGCGGAAACACAGATACGCAGTATTTT; CDR3 protein: CASSYSASGNTDTQYF
V gene: TRBV25-1; J gene: TRBJ1-1; clone size: .; D gene: TRBD1; CDR3 DNA: TGTGCCAGCACGGGACAGGGGGATACTGAAGCTTTCTTT; CDR3 protein: CASTGQGDTEAFF
V gene: TRBV27; J gene: TRBJ2-7; clone size: .; D gene: TRBD2; CDR3 DNA: TGTGCCAGCAGTTTACGCCGGACTAGCGGGAGGGCCGCCCACGAGCAGTACTTC; CDR3 protein: CASSLRRTSGRAAHEQYF
V gene: TRBV5-4; J gene: TRBJ1-5; clone size: .; D gene: .; CDR3 DNA: TGTGCCAGCAGCTATAATGGGGGAGGTCAGCCCCAGCATTTT; CDR3 protein: CASSYNGGGQPQHF
V gene: TRBV19; J gene: TRBJ2-5; clone size: .; D gene: TRBD1; CDR3 DNA: TGTGCCAGTAGATTGACAGGGGTTATGACGGAGACCCAGTACTTC; CDR3 protein: CASRLTGVMTETQYF
V gene: TRBV5-4; J gene: TRBJ2-2; clone size: .; D gene: TRBD2; CDR3 DNA: TGTGCCAGCAGCTCAGTAGCGGGAGGGCCCTCGGACACCGGGGAGCTGTTTTTT; CDR3 protein: CASSSVAGGPSDTGELFF
V gene: TRBV30; J gene: TRBJ2-3; clone size: .; D gene: TRBD2; CDR3 DNA: TGTGCCTGGTGGACTAGCGGGAGGGTCACAGATACGCAGTATTTT; CDR3 protein: CAWWTSGRVTDTQYF
V gene: TRBV6-4; J gene: TRBJ2-1; clone size: .; D gene: TRBD2; CDR3 DNA: TGTGCCAGCAGCCCCCTAAGCGGGGCGATCTACAATGAGCAGTTCTTC; CDR3 protein: CASSPLSGAIYNEQFF
V gene: TRBV6-6; J gene: TRBJ1-2; clone size: .; D gene: .; CDR3 DNA: TGTGCCAGCCGACTTACACGTGGCTACACCTTC; CDR3 protein: CASRLTRGYTF
V gene: TRBV10-3; J gene: TRBJ2-7; clone size: .; D gene: .; CDR3 DNA: TGTGCCATCGGGGCAGAGTTTCATCCCTACGAGCAGTACTTC; CDR3 protein: CAIGAEFHPYEQYF
V gene: TRBV19; J gene: TRBJ1-1; clone size: .; D gene: .; CDR3 DNA: TGTGCCAGTGCCGCACCCGGGGAGGGTCGGGGCACTGAAGCTTTCTTT; CDR3 protein: CASAAPGEGRGTEAFF
V gene: TRBV14; J gene: TRBJ1-2; clone size: .; D gene: TRBD1; CDR3 DNA: TGTGCCAGCAGCCAAGGGGGACAGGGGAGGAGTGGCTACACCTTC; CDR3 protein: CASSQGGQGRSGYTF
V gene: TRBV10-1; J gene: TRBJ1-5; clone size: once; D gene: TRBD1; CDR3 DNA: TGCGCCAGCAGTTTGGGACAGAGCAATCAGCCCCAGCATTTT; CDR3 protein: CASSLGQSNQPQHF
V gene: TRBV27; J gene: TRBJ1-2; clone size: .; D gene: .; CDR3 DNA: TGTGCCAGCAGTTTAGGAGTAGGGGTGGATGGCTACACCTTC; CDR3 protein: CASSLGVGVDGYTF
V gene: TRBV27; J gene: TRBJ1-2; clone size: .; D gene: TRBD1; CDR3 DNA: TGTGCCAGCAGTTCCAACTGGGGGACAGGGGGCCGACGATATGGCTACACCTTC; CDR3 protein: CASSSNWGTGGRRYGYTF
V gene: TRBV5-1; J gene: TRBJ2-2; clone size: .; D gene: TRBD1; CDR3 DNA: TGCGCCAGCAGCCTTACGACAGGGCCAAACACCGGGGAGCTGTTTTTT; CDR3 protein: CASSLTTGPNTGELFF
V gene: TRBV7-3; J gene: TRBJ2-3; clone size: .; D gene: TRBD2; CDR3 DNA: TGTGCCAGCAGCTTAACGGGTAGCGGGGCGACAGATACGCAGTATTTT; CDR3 protein: CASSLTGSGATDTQYF
V gene: TRBV7-8; J gene: TRBJ2-7; clone size: .; D gene: .; CDR3 DNA: TGTGCCAGCAGCTTTAGCCCAGCGGGCGAAACCTACGAGCAGTACTTC; CDR3 protein: CASSFSPAGETYEQYF
V gene: TRBV7-2; J gene: TRBJ1-1; clone size: .; D gene: .; CDR3 DNA: TGTGCCAGCACCTTACAATCGAACACTGAAGCTTTCTTT; CDR3 protein: CASTLQSNTEAFF
V gene: TRBV7-9; J gene: TRBJ2-7; clone size: .; D gene: TRBD2; CDR3 DNA: TGTGCCAGCAGCCGTCGGAGCGGGAGTTCCGAGCAGTACTTC; CDR3 protein: CASSRRSGSSEQYF
V gene: TRBV3-1/TRBV3-2; J gene: TRBJ2-3; clone size: .; D gene: TRBD1; CDR3 DNA: TGTGCCAGCAGCGCCCGACCCGGGACAGGCAAGACGGATACGCAGTATTTT; CDR3 protein: CASSARPGTGKTDTQYF
V gene: TRBV5-4; J gene: TRBJ1-1; clone size: .; D gene: TRBD1; CDR3 DNA: TGTGCCAGCAGCTTAGGGGGCGGGACGGCCTTGGGCACTGAAGCTTTCTTT; CDR3 protein: CASSLGGGTALGTEAFF
V gene: TRBV5-1; J gene: TRBJ2-1; clone size: .; D gene: TRBD2; CDR3 DNA: TGCGCCAGCAGCTTGGCACTAGCGGGAGGGCCCTACAATGAGCAGTTCTTC; CDR3 protein: CASSLALAGGPYNEQFF